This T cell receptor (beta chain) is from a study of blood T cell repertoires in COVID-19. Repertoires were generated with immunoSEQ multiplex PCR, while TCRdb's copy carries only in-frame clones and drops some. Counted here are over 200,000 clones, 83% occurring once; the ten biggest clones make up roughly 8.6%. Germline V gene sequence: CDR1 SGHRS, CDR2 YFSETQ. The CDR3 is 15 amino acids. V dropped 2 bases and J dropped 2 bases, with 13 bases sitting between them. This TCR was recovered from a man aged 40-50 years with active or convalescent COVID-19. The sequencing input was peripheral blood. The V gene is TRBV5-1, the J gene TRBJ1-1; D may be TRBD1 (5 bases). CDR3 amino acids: CASSLGGGANTEAFF. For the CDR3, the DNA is TGCGCCAGCAGCTTAGGTGGAGGGGCAAACACTGAAGCTTTCTTT.